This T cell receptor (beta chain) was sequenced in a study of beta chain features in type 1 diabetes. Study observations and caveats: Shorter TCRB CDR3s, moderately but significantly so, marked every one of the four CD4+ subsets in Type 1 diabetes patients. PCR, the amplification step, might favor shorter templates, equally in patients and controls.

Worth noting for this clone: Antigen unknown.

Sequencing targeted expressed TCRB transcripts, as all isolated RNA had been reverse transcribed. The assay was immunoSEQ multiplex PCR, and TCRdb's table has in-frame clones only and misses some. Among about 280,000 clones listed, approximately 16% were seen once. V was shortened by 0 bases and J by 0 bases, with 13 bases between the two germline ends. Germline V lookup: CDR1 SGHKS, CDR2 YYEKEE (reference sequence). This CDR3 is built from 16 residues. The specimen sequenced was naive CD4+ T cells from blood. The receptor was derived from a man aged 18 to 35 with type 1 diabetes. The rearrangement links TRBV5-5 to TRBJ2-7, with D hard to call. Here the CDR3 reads CASSLVRARSSYEQYF. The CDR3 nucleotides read TGTGCCAGCAGCTTGGTTCGAGCAAGGAGCTCCTACGAGCAGTACTTC.